The 14 T cell receptor beta chains below all came from one sample that was sequenced in a study of cytomegalovirus exposure and HLA in healthy donors. Primers included in the PCR were 60 Vbeta and 13 Jbeta primers. The table came from immunoSEQ multiplex PCR; TCRdb's copy has only in-frame clones and leaves some out. This sample has about 200,000 clones, with 70% to 80% found just once. The sequenced material came from PBMCs. The receptors stem from a woman in her 30s in good health and CMV-seropositive.

V is TRBV4-3 and J is TRBJ2-4; TRBD2 agrees at 12 bases. In germline, CDR1 is LGHNA, CDR2 YSLEER. The CDR3 is 16 residues long. The V gene end was trimmed by 1 base and the J gene end by 8 bases; junction bases not matched to a gene: 6. The CDR3 DNA sequence: TGCGCCAGCAGCCAAGTCCTAGCGGGGGGGCCCGACATTCAGTACTTC. This translates into CASSQVLAGGPDIQYF.

The V call is TRBV11-2, the J call TRBJ1-3; 8 bases fit TRBD1. The V segment lost 5 bases and the J segment 7 bases; nucleotides outside the gene matches: 7. The germline V gene encodes CDR1 SGHAT and CDR2 FQNNGV. This CDR3 is 14 amino acids long. The CDR3, as DNA: TGTGCCAGCAGCCCGGACAGGGAGGCGAACACCATATATTTT. It specifies CASSPDREANTIYF.

There are a few counts of this clone. V is TRBV27 and J is TRBJ1-3; D is possibly TRBD1 (6 bases). Trimming shortened V by 6 bases and J by 0 bases, and 12 bases separated the two germline ends. The length of the CDR3 is 15 residues. CDR1 and CDR2 (germline): MNHEY, SMNVEV (reference sequence). The CDR3 sequence is CASSPGQFSGNTIYF. The CDR3, as DNA: TGTGCCAGCAGCCCGGGACAATTCTCTGGAAACACCATATATTTT.

The genes are TRBV7-9 and TRBJ2-7, with 7 positions matching TRBD1. Per germline, CDR1 SEHNR and CDR2 FQNEAQ (reference sequence). Losses at the gene ends were 3 bases for V and 2 bases for J; bases not matched to a gene: 10. The CDR3 consists of 16 residues. CDR3 coding DNA: TGTGCCAGCAGCTTCCGACAGGGAGAGGTCCCCTACGAGCAGTACTTC. It encodes CASSFRQGEVPYEQYF.

The chain is built from TRBV6-5 and TRBJ1-2; the match to TRBD1 covers 7 bases. The CDR3 sequence is 13 residues long. Unmatched junction bases numbered 4, after V lost 6 bases and J lost 3 bases. CDR1 is MNHEY, CDR2 SVGAGI, per germline. The CDR3 DNA reads as TGTGCCAGCAGAAACACAGGGGACTATGGCTACACCTTC. Translated: CASRNTGDYGYTF.

This chain uses TRBV5-1 with TRBJ2-7; TRBD2 aligns across 12 bases. The V segment lost 4 bases and the J segment 4 bases; nucleotides outside the gene matches: 9. Per germline, CDR1 SGHRS and CDR2 YFSETQ. The CDR3 length is 16 residues. The CDR3 spells CASSTRTSGNFYEQYF. In nucleotides, the CDR3 is TGCGCCAGCAGCACGAGGACTAGCGGGAATTTTTACGAGCAGTACTTC.

V and J are TRBV5-1 and TRBJ1-4, with a tentative D call TRBD1 (5 bases). V was clipped by 1 base and J by 5 bases, with 12 bases between them. Germline V gives CDR1 SGHRS, CDR2 YFSETQ. This CDR3 is built from 15 residues. The DNA of the CDR3 is TGCGCCAGCAGCTTGCGGTCAGGGCAAAATGAAAAACTGTTTTTT. It translates to CASSLRSGQNEKLFF.

The gene calls are TRBV11-2 and TRBJ2-2; 10 nucleotides agree with TRBD1. Germline values: CDR1 SGHAT, CDR2 FQNNGV. This CDR3 comprises 15 residues. V lost 4 bases and J lost 6; bases outside the gene matches: 5. The CDR3: CASSSTTGGSGELFF. The DNA for the CDR3 is TGTGCCAGCAGCTCGACGACAGGGGGCTCCGGGGAGCTGTTTTTT.

The chain couples TRBV6-5 to TRBJ1-5; 10 nucleotides line up with TRBD1. V shed 6 bases, J shed 6 bases, and the junction held 5 bases outside the gene matches. Germline CDR1 MNHEY, CDR2 SVGAGI. The CDR3 totals 14 residues. In nucleotides, the CDR3 is TGTGCCAGCAGGGGGACAGGGGAGCGTCAGCCCCAGCATTTT. This codes for CASRGTGERQPQHF.

This rearrangement joins TRBV28 to TRBJ1-2, with a tentative D call TRBD1 (6 bases). CDR1 and CDR2 from the germline V gene are MDHEN and SYDVKM. The CDR3 is made up of 14 amino acids. V lost 2 bases, J lost 8 bases, and 15 bases lay in between. The CDR3 coding sequence is TGTGCCAGCAGTTTAACCCCAAGGGGGTTGGGCTACACCTTC. Amino acid sequence: CASSLTPRGLGYTF.

In nucleotides, the CDR3 is TGTGCCTGGAGGAGGGGGACTAGCGGGAGGTTTCCCTCTTACAATGAGCAGTTCTTC. Translation gives CAWRRGTSGRFPSYNEQFF. The chain employs TRBV30 and TRBJ2-1; 15 bases are a match to TRBD2. The CDR3 is 19 residues long. V dropped 3 bases and J dropped 4; count of bases not matched to a gene: 13. Germline assignment: CDR1 GTSNPN and CDR2 SVGIG (reference sequence). Based on the CDR3 plus reference TRBV30 and TRBJ2-1, the full variable domain is SQTIHQWPATLVQPVGSPLSLECTVEGTSNPNLYWYRQAAGRGLQLLFYSVGIGQISSEVPQNLSASRPQDRQFILSSKKLLLSDSGFYLCAWRRGTSGRFPSYNEQFFGPGTRLTVL.

CDR3 coding DNA: TGTGCCAGCAGCAAAGCCGACGGCAGGAGGTCTAACTATGGCTACACCTTC. Translating gives CASSKADGRRSNYGYTF. This sequence joins TRBV21-1 and TRBJ1-2. TRBV21-1 counts as a pseudogene. The CDR3 is 17 amino acids.

The V call is TRBV11-3, the J call TRBJ1-2, with D perhaps matching TRBD1 (5 bases). V gave up 2 bases and J gave up 4 bases, with 8 bases separating them. Germline values: CDR1 SGHNT, CDR2 YENEEA. The CDR3 runs to 13 residues. This chain's CDR3 is CASSLRQLYGYTF. In DNA form, the CDR3 reads TGTGCCAGCAGCTTACGACAGCTCTATGGCTACACCTTC.

The chain uses TRBV6-1 and TRBJ2-7; weak D call: TRBD2 (6 bases). This CDR3 region has 14 residues. Germline CDR1 reads MNHNS; CDR2 reads SASEGT. Trimming cost V 4 bases and J 2 bases, with 12 bases left between them. This CDR3 reads CASSARDLTYEQYF. The CDR3 nucleotides are TGTGCCAGCAGTGCACGGGACTTAACCTACGAGCAGTACTTC.